This T cell receptor beta chain emerged from a study of T cell responses to AZD1222 COVID-19 vaccine. Study-wide background: Researchers grouped second doses given at about 4 or about 12 weeks into one pool. General study findings and limits: Following two doses of AZD1222, Spike-specific TCR breadth and depth rose. Unmutated regions of variants are reportedly targeted by nearly half of spike-specific TCRs.

Method: immunoSEQ multiplex PCR; TCRdb's copy keeps in-frame clones and lacks some. The profile covers approximately 89,000 clones, with about 88% appearing a single time and roughly 15% taken by the ten largest. In its sample, this clone was seen a few times. Antigen unknown. Germline values: CDR1 SEHNR, CDR2 FQNEAQ (reference sequence). The length of the CDR3 is 16 residues. Trimming removed 7 bases at V and 0 bases at J, with 15 bases between. The source was peripheral blood, collected on day 0 of AZD1222 vaccination. This clonotype was sampled from an adult in good health. The genes are TRBV7-9 and TRBJ1-4, with D unresolved. The CDR3 sequence: CASTQRTDATNEKLFF. CDR3 coding DNA: TGTGCCAGCACCCAAAGGACGGATGCAACTAATGAAAAACTGTTTTTT.